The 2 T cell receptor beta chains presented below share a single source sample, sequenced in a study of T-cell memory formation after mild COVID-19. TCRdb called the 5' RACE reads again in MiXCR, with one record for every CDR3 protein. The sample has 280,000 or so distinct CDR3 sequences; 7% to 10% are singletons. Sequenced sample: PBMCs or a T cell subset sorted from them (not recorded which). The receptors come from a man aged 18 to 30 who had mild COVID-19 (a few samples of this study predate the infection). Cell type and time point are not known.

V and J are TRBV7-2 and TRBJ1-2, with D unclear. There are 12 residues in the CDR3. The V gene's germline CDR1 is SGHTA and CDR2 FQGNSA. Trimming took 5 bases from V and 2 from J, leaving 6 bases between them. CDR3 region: CASSHSNYGYTF. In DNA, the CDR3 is TGTGCCAGCAGCCATTCGAACTATGGCTACACCTTC.

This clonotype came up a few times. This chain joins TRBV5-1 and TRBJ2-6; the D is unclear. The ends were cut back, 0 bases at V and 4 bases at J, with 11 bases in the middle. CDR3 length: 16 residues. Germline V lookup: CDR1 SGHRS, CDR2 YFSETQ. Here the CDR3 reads CASSLVPTLGANVLTF. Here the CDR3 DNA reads TGCGCCAGCAGCTTGGTTCCTACTCTGGGGGCCAACGTCCTGACTTTC.